This is a list of T cell receptor beta chains from one sample in a study of Graves' ophthalmopathy and Graves' hyperthyroidism. MiXCR, run by TCRdb on the multiplex PCR reads, gives a single entry per CDR3 protein. The sample comprises approximately 540,000 distinct CDR3 sequences, under 40% of which are singletons, and less than 4.5% rests with the top ten. Sequenced: peripheral blood or thyroid tissue (not recorded which). These receptor sequences come from an adult man with Graves' hyperthyroidism. The CDR3 runs from the conserved cysteine through the conserved F or W. Each record gives: J gene, V gene, D gene, clone size, CDR3 DNA, CDR3 protein. D genes are given only for firm matches. Only part of the rows carry a size: once, few, many, or a class if the clone is expanded.

>TRBJ1-1|TRBV19|-|once
TGTGCCAGTAGTTTGGGGGCCGGGAGGAACACTGAAGCTCTCTTT
CASSLGAGRNTEALF
>TRBJ1-5|TRBV12-3/TRBV12-4|TRBD1|many
TGTGCCAGCAGTCCTTTCGGGACAGGAGGCCATCAGCCCCAGCATTTT
CASSPFGTGGHQPQHF
>TRBJ1-4|TRBV2|TRBD1|-
TGTGCCAGCAGTGAAGAGCTCCAGGGGGTAACTAATGAAAAACTGTTTTTT
CASSEELQGVTNEKLFF
>TRBJ2-7|TRBV20-1|TRBD1|-
TGCAGTGCTACCCGACAGGGACAAATAACCTACGAGCAGTACTTC
CSATRQGQITYEQYF
>TRBJ2-6|TRBV7-9|-|few
TGTGCCAGCAGCTTAGCGCGGGGCGGGACTGGGGCCAACGTCCTGACTTTC
CASSLARGGTGANVLTF
>TRBJ2-7|TRBV14|-|many
TGTGCCAGCAGCCAGCCGGGTTCCTACGAGCAGTACTTC
CASSQPGSYEQYF
>TRBJ2-2|TRBV5-1|TRBD2|many
TGCGCCAGCAGCCCTAGGACTAGCGGGAGCTTTGGCACCGGGGAGCTGTTTTTT
CASSPRTSGSFGTGELFF
>TRBJ2-5|TRBV2|-|once
TGTGCCAGCAGTGAAGAGGGGGACATCCCTTACTTC
CASSEEGDIPYF
>TRBJ2-2|TRBV2|TRBD2|-
TGTGCCAGCAGTTACCTGGGACTAGCGGGAGGTAGGAACACCGGGGAGCTGTTTTTT
CASSYLGLAGGRNTGELFF
>TRBJ2-2|TRBV7-2|TRBD1|-
TGTGCCAGCAGCCGTGGACAGGGATCGAACACCGGGGAGCTGTTTTTT
CASSRGQGSNTGELFF
>TRBJ2-5|TRBV20-1|TRBD2|few
TGCAGTGCTAGAGATATCCAGCGGGGGGGGTACCAAGAGACCCAGTACTTC
CSARDIQRGGYQETQYF
>TRBJ2-2|TRBV24-1|TRBD1|many
TGTGCCACCAGTGATTACGGGACAGCGAACACCGGGGAGCTGTTTTTT
CATSDYGTANTGELFF
>TRBJ1-2|TRBV5-4|-|many
TGTGCCAGCAGCCTGACCAGGGAAAACTATGGCTACACCTTC
CASSLTRENYGYTF
>TRBJ2-2|TRBV7-9|-|many
TGTGCCAGCAGCCCGCAGGTGTCCGGGGAGCTGTTTTTT
CASSPQVSGELFF
>TRBJ2-3|TRBV2|TRBD1|-
TGTGCCAACAGTGATCCCCGGGGACAGGCGTCCTCAGATACGCAGTATTTT
CANSDPRGQASSDTQYF
>TRBJ1-2|TRBV11-1|TRBD1|-
TGTGCCAGCAGCTTCCGGGACAGGGCCGAGAACTATGGCTACACCTTC
CASSFRDRAENYGYTF
>TRBJ2-7|TRBV7-2|-|many
TGTGCCAGCAGCTTAGTAGGAGGGGATACCTACGAGCAGTACTTC
CASSLVGGDTYEQYF
>TRBJ2-7|TRBV6-5|TRBD1|-
TGTGCCAGCAGTAAGCACCCTCAAGACAGGGTCGGCGAGCAGTACTTC
CASSKHPQDRVGEQYF
>TRBJ2-7|TRBV7-2|-|-
TGTGCCAGCAGCTTAGATCCCAGGTTCTCCTACGAGCAGTACTTC
CASSLDPRFSYEQYF
>TRBJ2-7|TRBV5-1|TRBD2|few
TGCGCCAGCAGCTTGGGGACTAGCGGGAGCGAGCAGTACTTC
CASSLGTSGSEQYF
>TRBJ2-2|TRBV27|TRBD2|-
TGCGCCAGCAGGAGAGCGGGGGGGAACACCGGGGAGCTGTTTTTT
CASRRAGGNTGELFF
>TRBJ1-6|TRBV7-9|-|many
TGTGCCAGCAGCCAAGATATAGGGATCCTCTCCTATAATTCACCCCTCCACTTT
CASSQDIGILSYNSPLHF
>TRBJ1-2|TRBV29-1|-|-
TGCAGCGTACAGGACTCGACGGGTGCAGATGGCTACACCTTC
CSVQDSTGADGYTF
>TRBJ2-5|TRBV27|TRBD2|many
TGTGCCAGCAGTTTAGTAGCGGGAGTAGAGACCCAGTACTTC
CASSLVAGVETQYF
>TRBJ2-1|TRBV7-8|TRBD1|-
TGTGCCAGCAGCTTAGCTGACAGGGGGTCATACAATGAGCAGTTCTTC
CASSLADRGSYNEQFF
>TRBJ2-7|TRBV14|-|few
TGTGCCAGCAATCAGGGTTACAACTCCTACGAGCAGTACTTC
CASNQGYNSYEQYF
>TRBJ2-7|TRBV7-9|-|many
TGTGCCAGCAGCTCCCATCAGGGAAACTCCTACGAGCAGTACTTC
CASSSHQGNSYEQYF
>TRBJ1-5|TRBV20-1|TRBD1|once
TGCAGTGCTGGGGGGGACAGCATCCAGCATTTT
CSAGGDSIQHF
>TRBJ2-1|TRBV12-3/TRBV12-4|-|-
TGTGCCAGCAGTTTATGGTCAGGGGGGGCGAATGAGCAGTTCTTC
CASSLWSGGANEQFF
>TRBJ1-6|TRBV19|-|-
TGTGCCAGTAGCCAGTACAGGGATTCACCCCTCCACTTT
CASSQYRDSPLHF
>TRBJ2-6|TRBV20-1|-|-
TGCAGTGCGACCGGGACAGGGGCCAACGTCCTGACTTTC
CSATGTGANVLTF
>TRBJ2-2|TRBV6-1|-|few
TGTGCCAGCGAAGAGGGCCACACCGGGGAGCTGTTTTTT
CASEEGHTGELFF